Sequencing of this T cell receptor beta chain was carried out in a study of tissue T cells after allogeneic stem cell transplantation. Points on this clone: The antigen is unknown. These gene names are mouse names. The read ends 1 residue before the CDR3 terminus; that terminus is restored from the germline J gene.

This CDR3 comprises 12 residues. Trimming left V 2 bases short and J 1 base short, with 2 bases between. Germline V lookup: CDR1 SNHLY, CDR2 FYNGKV (reference sequence). This table comes from immunoSEQ multiplex PCR, and its TCRdb copy is limited to in-frame clones, with some not included. Of more than 45,000 clones listed, about 73% are singletons. General study findings and limits: The study did not identify alloreactive or antigen-specific tissue TCRs, and some clones might be persisting host cells. Few T cell clones were shared across patients, but motif clusters showed tissue-specific shared signatures. Limitations included a small, clinically heterogeneous cohort and limited sampling depth.

The chain employs TRBV3 and TRBJ1-1; D is undetermined. The source is a pool of C57BL/6 mice in good health. The source material was sorted cells pooled from one or two spleens. The CDR3 DNA, read in part, is TGTGCCAGCAGCTTAAGAAACACAGAAGTCTTC. Encoded protein: CASSLRNTEVF. The complete CDR3 protein is CASSLRNTEVFF.